This T cell receptor beta chain was sequenced for a study of T cells in Graves' hyperthyroidism and ophthalmopathy. Overall study: Peripheral blood collection took place at initial diagnosis, before any treatment. The study's findings and limits: In blood, most of the thyroid clonotypes expanded above 0.001 were also present. Classification by a 13 V-J model distinguished ophthalmopathy from stable hyperthyroidism.

Fresh 10 ml peripheral blood yielded PBMCs. This clonotype occurred a few times. Antigen: not known. Amplification yielded TCR beta CDR3 regions, with RNA transcripts as the source. Primed by the HTBI set, a first-round RT-PCR was run on the TCR CDR3. TCRdb re-derived calls from the multiplex PCR reads in MiXCR, one entry per CDR3 protein. The profile shows 300,000 to 450,000 distinct CDR3 sequences, more than 12% of them singletons. This CDR3 is built from 19 residues. Trimming shortened V by 0 bases and J by 2 bases, and 23 bases separated the two germline ends. Germline loops: CDR1 DFQATT, CDR2 SNEGSKA (reference sequence).

The clonotype originates from a woman aged 25 to 39 with Graves' ophthalmopathy. Source material: blood. This chain connects TRBV20-1 to TRBJ1-3; D may be TRBD1 (6 bases). For the CDR3, the DNA is TGCAGTGCTAGAGATTCCAGCCGAAGAACAGGGTCTACTGGAAACACCATATATTTT. Its protein product is CSARDSSRRTGSTGNTIYF.